The clone carrying this T cell receptor beta chain was detected once. This record belongs to a study of blood T cell repertoires in COVID-19. For the study at large: In each case, the material was cDNA or gDNA derived from T cells, B-cell-depleted T cells, or PBMCs.

Germline CDR1 is SGHRS and CDR2 is YFSETQ. The V gene end was trimmed by 4 bases and the J gene end by 6 bases; junction bases not matched to a gene: 14. There are 18 residues in the CDR3. Assay used: immunoSEQ multiplex PCR; TCRdb lists only in-frame clones, some missing. The sample shows over 65,000 clones, around 89% of them seen only once. The sequence derives from a woman aged 55-75 years with acute or convalescent COVID-19. Sequenced: peripheral blood. The J gene is TRBJ2-3, the V gene TRBV5-1; 13 nucleotides match TRBD2. This chain's CDR3 is CASSPGLAGALVSDTQYF. CDR3 nucleotides: TGCGCCAGCAGCCCCGGACTAGCGGGGGCTCTCGTATCGGATACGCAGTATTTT.